The 23 T cell receptor beta chains below were found in one sample sequenced in a study of T cell repertoires in cytomegalovirus infection (dated by TCRdb to the late 2010s). TCRdb lists the instrument as Illumina HiSeq 1500. The public reads were reanalyzed by TCRdb: fastp trimming at Q25, MiXCR alignment, in-frame beta chains only. Every distinct CDR3 protein forms one entry, paired with its most common genes and DNA. Present in this sample are around 530,000 distinct CDR3 sequences, approximately 15% of which were seen just once. The ten largest clones represent roughly 25% of the sample. Sample: CD8+ T cells from PBMCs. These receptors were taken from a human donor in good health (CMV status not recorded). Some clones in this sample may be carry-over from other donors' samples.

The chain couples TRBV27 to TRBJ2-5; 7 nucleotides align to TRBD1. CDR3 length equals 15 residues. Germline lookup yields CDR1 MNHEY and CDR2 SMNVEV (reference sequence). The V segment lost 5 bases and the J segment 3 bases; nucleotides outside the gene matches: 9. In DNA, the CDR3 is TGTGCCAGCAGTCGTATCGGGACAGCCGAAGAGACCCAGTACTTC. This gives the protein CASSRIGTAEETQYF.

This clonotype was counted many times. The chain employs TRBV27 and TRBJ1-1; D is undetermined. CDR3 length: 13 residues. V was shortened by 5 bases and J by 3 bases, with 10 bases between the two germline ends. Germline CDR1 reads MNHEY; CDR2 reads SMNVEV (reference sequence). Here the CDR3 DNA reads TGTGCCAGCAGTCATTACACCCACACTGAAGCTTTCTTT. Its protein is CASSHYTHTEAFF.

Concerning this clonotype: This likely comes from a read error, as the CDR3 has no conserved phenylalanine or tryptophan at its end. The DNA is omitted, as the CDR3 cannot be located on it reliably, and the CDR3 follows TCRdb's listing. The V call is TRBV12-3 or TRBV12-4, the J call TRBJ1-2. Termini included, the CDR3 measures 13 amino acids. CDR3 in amino acids: CASSEGYPYGYTL.

As concerns this clonotype: A much larger clone differs by one base, so this may be a read error. Without the conserved terminal phenylalanine or tryptophan, this CDR3 likely stems from a read error. The chain carries TRBV29-1 and TRBJ2-1; TRBD2 aligns across 10 bases. V shed 4 bases, J shed 4 bases, and the junction held 7 bases outside the gene matches. CDR3 length: 15 amino acids. Germline V gives CDR1 SQVTM, CDR2 ANQGSEA. CDR3 sequence (DNA): TGCAGCGTTGTTAGCCTAGCGGGGGAATACAATGAGCAGTTCTTA. This sequence encodes CSVVSLAGEYNEQFL.

This clonotype was detected only a few times. This chain connects TRBV20-1 to TRBJ1-2, with 10 bases that match TRBD1. The CDR3 extends over 14 amino acids. CDR1 and CDR2 from the germline V gene are DFQATT and SNEGSKA (reference sequence). Germline trimming cut 5 bases from V and 4 bases from J; bases unmatched to any gene: 7. The CDR3 protein is CSAYDRGLSYGYTF. DNA of the CDR3: TGCAGTGCTTATGACAGGGGGCTTAGCTATGGCTACACCTTC.

This chain links TRBV27 with TRBJ2-2; tentative D call: TRBD2 (6 bases). Germline loops: CDR1 MNHEY, CDR2 SMNVEV (reference sequence). V was pared by 5 bases and J by 6 bases, with 16 bases between. The CDR3 sequence is 15 residues long. CDR3 bases: TGTGCCAGCAGTCCTGGGATCGGGGGATCCGGGGAGCTGTTTTTT. Translating gives CASSPGIGGSGELFF.

This clonotype came up a few times. The CDR3 is CAWSTGTYSNQPQHF. CDR3 nucleotide sequence: TGTGCCTGGAGTACGGGCACTTATAGCAATCAGCCCCAGCATTTT. The chain employs TRBV30 and TRBJ1-5; D gene unclear. V shed 2 bases and J shed 0 bases, with 11 bases lying between them. The CDR3 consists of 15 residues. The germline CDR1 and CDR2 sequences are GTSNPN and SVGIG (reference sequence).

This clonotype was found a few times. The chain recombines TRBV14 with TRBJ1-2; D remains ambiguous. Germline-derived CDR1 and CDR2 are SGHDN and FVKESK. Trimming removed 2 bases from V and 2 bases from J, with 12 bases in between. CDR3 length equals 15 residues. For the CDR3, the DNA is TGTGCCAGCAGCCAATCGAGGAGGCCGAACTATGGCTACACCTTC. Encoded protein: CASSQSRRPNYGYTF.

The chain uses TRBV6-1 and TRBJ1-1, with unresolved D. This CDR3 has 12 residues. The V gene lost 3 bases and the J gene lost 5 bases, with 7 bases spanning the gap. Germline V lookup: CDR1 MNHNS, CDR2 SASEGT. CDR3 residues: CASSDGSTEAFF. The CDR3 DNA sequence: TGTGCCAGCAGTGATGGGTCGACTGAAGCTTTCTTT.

This clonotype was counted between two and nine times. The CDR3 DNA sequence: TGTGCCAGCAGCCCGTGGGGCGGGGGGGCCGGGGAGCTGTTTTTT. Translating it yields CASSPWGGGAGELFF. The chain links TRBV5-6 to TRBJ2-2, with 9 bases lining up with TRBD2. Losses at the gene ends were 4 bases for V and 6 bases for J; bases not matched to a gene: 7. In germline, CDR1 is SGHDT, CDR2 YYEEEE. The CDR3 runs to 15 residues.

This clonotype appeared a few times. The genes are TRBV5-4 and TRBJ2-1; 8 bases fit TRBD2. Germline lookup yields CDR1 SGHNT and CDR2 YYREEE (reference sequence). J was trimmed by 7 bases and V by 3 bases; bases with no gene match: 9. The CDR3 contains 15 residues. CDR3 bases: TGTGCCAGCAGCTCCACTAGCGGTCCTGGGAATGAGCAGTTCTTC. Residues: CASSSTSGPGNEQFF.

This clonotype was observed a handful of times. This chain joins TRBV4-1 and TRBJ1-2, with D unresolved. The CDR3 contains 14 residues. Trimming left V 4 bases short and J 4 bases short, with 13 bases between. Germline V gene data show CDR1 as MGHRA and CDR2 as YSYEKL. CDR3 sequence (DNA): TGCGCCAGCAGCCTTTACGACTCTGGCTATGGCTACACCTTC. Protein sequence: CASSLYDSGYGYTF.

This sequence joins TRBV9 and TRBJ1-1, with 8 bases identical to TRBD1. The CDR3 is 15 residues long. Germline V CDR1 and CDR2: SGDLS, YYNGEE. The ends lost 3 bases at V and 4 bases at J; junction bases unmatched: 8. The CDR3 protein is CASSGPQGATTEAFF. The CDR3 DNA sequence: TGTGCCAGCAGCGGACCTCAGGGGGCGACCACTGAAGCTTTCTTT.

This clonotype was picked up a small number of times. V usage is TRBV4-2 and J usage is TRBJ2-2, with D tentatively TRBD1 (5 bases). The V gene lost 0 bases and the J gene lost 2 bases, with 7 bases spanning the gap. Per the germline V gene, CDR1 is LGHNA and CDR2 is YNFKEQ. The CDR3 extends over 15 amino acids. In nucleotides, the CDR3 is TGTGCCAGCAGCCAAGAACGGACAAACACCGGGGAGCTGTTTTTT. This encodes CASSQERTNTGELFF.

This clonotype was seen a handful of times. V usage is TRBV20-1 and J usage is TRBJ2-7; no clear D gene. The V gene's germline CDR1 is DFQATT and CDR2 SNEGSKA (reference sequence). This CDR3 spans 13 amino acids. V dropped 2 bases and J dropped 2 bases, with 10 bases sitting between them. CDR3 coding DNA: TGCAGTGCTAGAAAGGCAGATGCCTACGAGCAGTACTTC. This gives the protein CSARKADAYEQYF.

This chain links TRBV3-1 with TRBJ2-1; D might be TRBD2 (6 bases). The V end was cut by 3 bases, the J end by 7 bases, with 10 bases between. Germline V lookup: CDR1 LGHDT, CDR2 YNNKEL (reference sequence). This CDR3 is built from 13 residues. The CDR3 loop is CASSHPGGNEQFF. CDR3 nucleotide sequence: TGTGCCAGCAGCCATCCCGGGGGTAATGAGCAGTTCTTC.

As regards this clonotype: The CDR3 does not end in the conserved phenylalanine or tryptophan, so this is likely a read error. The V and J genes are TRBV27 and TRBJ2-5, with 9 bases that match TRBD1. CDR1 MNHEY and CDR2 SMNVEV come from the germline V gene (reference sequence). The junction had 8 bases not matched to a gene; V was cut back by 0 bases and J by 0 bases. There are 18 residues in the CDR3. The CDR3 protein is CASSLSSPGTGYQETQYY. Written as DNA, the CDR3 is TGTGCCAGCAGTTTATCGAGCCCCGGGACAGGGTACCAAGAGACCCAGTACTAC.

This clonotype has at least ten counts. For the CDR3, the DNA is TGTGCCAGCAGAGGGGGCTGGGGAACTAACTATGGCTACACCTTC. Translation: CASRGGWGTNYGYTF. V is TRBV27 and J is TRBJ1-2; TRBD1 matches at 7 bases. CDR1 MNHEY and CDR2 SMNVEV come from the germline V gene (reference sequence). V lost 6 bases to trimming and J lost 0 bases; unmatched junction nucleotides: 7. This CDR3 contains 15 residues.

This clonotype has only a few counts. This rearrangement joins TRBV7-9 to TRBJ2-1, with D possibly called TRBD1 or TRBD2 (6 bases each). Germline CDR1 is SEHNR and CDR2 is FQNEAQ (reference sequence). Deletions cut 5 bases from V and 4 bases from J, with 15 bases between. The CDR3 totals 15 residues. DNA for the CDR3: TGTGCCAGCAGCGCTTCCCGGGGGCCTTACAATGAGCAGTTCTTC. It codes for CASSASRGPYNEQFF.

The chain couples TRBV24-1 to TRBJ2-2; D gene ambiguous. The germline V and J ends were trimmed by 4 bases and 1 base, with 15 bases remaining between them. In germline, CDR1 is KGHDR, CDR2 SFDVKD. The CDR3 consists of 17 residues. The CDR3 reads CATSDRGYRVNTGELFF. In nucleotides, the CDR3 is TGTGCCACCAGTGACCGCGGATACCGGGTGAACACCGGGGAGCTGTTTTTT.

About this clonotype: A much larger clone lies a single base off, so this may be a read error. The V gene is TRBV27, the J gene TRBJ2-7; 7 bases agree with TRBD1. With 5 bases clipped from V and 3 bases from J, the junction kept 7 bases outside the gene matches. There are 14 residues in the CDR3. Germline assignment: CDR1 MNHEY and CDR2 SMNVEV (reference sequence). The CDR3 loop is CASSAPGQSYEQYF. The CDR3 nucleotides are TGTGCCAGCAGTGCCCCGGGACAGAGCTACGAGCAGTACTTC.

This clonotype occurred many times. The chain employs TRBV7-2 and TRBJ1-5; 7 nucleotides agree with TRBD1. With 0 bases clipped from V and 5 bases from J, the junction kept 4 bases outside the gene matches. Germline CDR1 SGHTA, CDR2 FQGNSA. The CDR3 extends over 15 amino acids. Here the CDR3 DNA reads TGTGCCAGCAGCTTAGCGCGGGACAGTTATCAGCCCCAGCATTTT. Translation: CASSLARDSYQPQHF.

Only a few counts were recorded for this clonotype. The rearrangement uses TRBV27 and TRBJ1-2; D is unresolved. The germline CDR1 and CDR2 sequences are MNHEY and SMNVEV (reference sequence). The V and J ends lost 3 bases and 6 bases respectively, with 11 bases between them. The CDR3 runs 13 residues. The CDR3 nucleotides read TGTGCCAGCAGTTTGTTCGGGGTCGATGGCTACACCTTC. Its translation is CASSLFGVDGYTF.